This T cell receptor beta chain was profiled in a study of response to subunit inactivated influenza vaccine. TCRdb used MiXCR to reprocess the RT-PCR reads, holding one entry per CDR3 protein. The sample lists under 550,000 distinct CDR3 sequences; approximately 7.7% were seen once. In this sample, this clonotype turned up many times. V lost 5 bases and J lost 1; bases outside the gene matches: 6. Germline CDR1 reads SGHTA; CDR2 reads FQGNSA. The length of the CDR3 is 16 residues. The clonotype originates from a man aged 50-75 years who received an inactivated influenza vaccine. J is TRBJ2-3 and V is TRBV7-2; TRBD1 matches 10 bases. The input for sequencing was PBMCs from blood, taken around 25 months after vaccination. DNA of the CDR3: TGTGCCAGCAGCCTAATAGGGACAGGGGGCACAGATACGCAGTATTTT. Residues: CASSLIGTGGTDTQYF.